Each of the 25 T cell receptor beta chains below was sequenced from the same sample in a study of blood T cell repertoires in COVID-19. Libraries were prepared by immunoSEQ multiplex PCR; TCRdb keeps only in-frame clonotypes and omits some of them. The table has some 290,000 clones, just under 90% seen once; the top ten hold around 10%. Sequencing was performed on peripheral blood. The receptors stem from a woman in her 30s with COVID-19, enrolled during active disease.

V usage is TRBV11-2 and J usage is TRBJ2-5; a weak D match, TRBD2 (7 bases). In germline, CDR1 is SGHAT, CDR2 FQNNGV. The CDR3 contains 14 residues. V dropped 3 bases and J dropped 5 bases, with 13 bases sitting between them. The CDR3 spells CASSFGGPGETQYF. The CDR3 DNA reads as TGTGCCAGCAGCTTCGGGGGGCCAGGGGAGACCCAGTACTTC.

About this clone itself: This CDR3 is also generated by other DNA sequences in the sample. The chain has TRBV19 and TRBJ2-2; 8 nucleotides align to TRBD1. The length of the CDR3 is 14 residues. J lost 1 base, V lost 5 bases, and 0 bases had no gene match. The V gene's germline CDR1 is LNHDA and CDR2 SQIVND (reference sequence). The CDR3 coding sequence is TGTGCCAGTAGTGACAGGGGGAACACCGGGGAGCTGTTTTTT. The encoded protein is CASSDRGNTGELFF.

The CDR3 sequence is CASSFKTGSSETQYF. CDR3 nucleotide sequence: TGTGCCAGCAGCTTTAAGACAGGGTCCTCAGAGACCCAGTACTTC. The chain carries TRBV5-4 and TRBJ2-5, with 7 bases identical to TRBD1. This CDR3 is 15 amino acids long. Germline V CDR1 and CDR2: SGHNT, YYREEE (reference sequence). Trimming removed 2 bases from V and 4 bases from J; junction bases left unmatched: 8.

The gene calls are TRBV27 and TRBJ1-5; D remains unclear. Germline-derived CDR1 and CDR2 are MNHEY and SMNVEV (reference sequence). V lost 3 bases and J lost 4, with 7 bases in between. The length of the CDR3 is 13 residues. The CDR3 DNA reads as TGTGCCAGCAGTTTTAGTGCTAATCAGCCCCAGCATTTT. Translating it yields CASSFSANQPQHF.

The rearrangement joins TRBV3-1 (or the pseudogene TRBV3-2) to TRBJ1-2; 8 nucleotides align to TRBD1. The V gene's germline CDR1 is LGHDT and CDR2 YNNKEL (reference sequence). V lost 0 bases and J lost 8; bases outside the gene matches: 8. The CDR3 spans 15 residues. CDR3 sequence (DNA): TGTGCCAGCAGCCAAGATCGTCAGGGGGCGCGGGGCTACACCTTC. This translates into CASSQDRQGARGYTF.

The gene calls are TRBV5-1 and TRBJ2-3; D call uncertain. Trimming pared 2 bases from V and 0 bases from J, leaving 7 bases between. The CDR3 extends over 14 amino acids. Germline values: CDR1 SGHRS, CDR2 YFSETQ. The CDR3 loop is CASSFKASTDTQYF. In nucleotides, the CDR3 is TGCGCCAGCAGCTTCAAAGCCAGCACAGATACGCAGTATTTT.

This clone was seen once. The chain has TRBV5-6 and TRBJ1-1; D is ambiguous. The length of the CDR3 is 13 residues. The germline CDR1 and CDR2 sequences are SGHDT and YYEEEE. V lost 4 bases and J 4 bases, leaving 11 bases between the germline ends. The CDR3 loop reads CASSPAIGTEAFF. The CDR3 nucleotides read TGTGCCAGCAGCCCTGCGATTGGCACTGAAGCTTTCTTT.

This sequence joins TRBV7-9 and TRBJ2-7; D is undetermined. V was shortened by 7 bases and J by 1 base, with 8 bases between the two germline ends. This CDR3 has 12 amino acids. Germline-derived CDR1 and CDR2 are SEHNR and FQNEAQ (reference sequence). The CDR3, as DNA: TGTGCCAGCACCACCGGGTCCTACGAGCAGTACTTC. Protein product: CASTTGSYEQYF.

The V call is TRBV4-1, the J call TRBJ2-7; 8 positions agree with TRBD2. The germline CDR1 and CDR2 sequences are MGHRA and YSYEKL. The CDR3 sequence is 16 residues long. Unmatched junction bases numbered 9, after V lost 4 bases and J lost 1 base. Here the CDR3 reads CASSLTGGAGSYEQYF. CDR3 nucleotide sequence: TGCGCCAGCAGCCTTACCGGGGGGGCCGGATCCTACGAGCAGTACTTC.

The V and J genes are TRBV6-4 and TRBJ1-1, with D tentatively TRBD1 (6 bases). V was pared by 6 bases and J by 4 bases, with 15 bases between. Germline CDR1 reads MRHNA; CDR2 reads SNTAGT. CDR3 length: 14 amino acids. CDR3 in DNA: TGTGCCAGCAGCAAAGCCAGGGGTTCCACTGAAGCTTTCTTT. Its protein is CASSKARGSTEAFF.

The chain uses TRBV5-1 and TRBJ1-5; D ambiguous. V lost 5 bases and J lost 4, with 10 bases in between. Per the germline V gene, CDR1 is SGHRS and CDR2 is YFSETQ. The CDR3 has 13 residues. The CDR3 here is CASRGTDNQPQHF. As DNA, the CDR3 is TGCGCCAGCAGGGGCACAGATAATCAGCCCCAGCATTTT. Filled out from reference TRBV5-1 and TRBJ1-5, the complete variable domain reads KAGVTQTPRYLIKTRGQQVTLSCSPISGHRSVSWYQQTPGQGLQFLFEYFSETQRNKGNFPGRFSGRQFSNSRSEMNVSTLELGDSALYLCASRGTDNQPQHFGDGTRLSIL.

The J gene is TRBJ1-6, the V gene TRBV3-1 (or the pseudogene TRBV3-2); 9 nucleotides line up with TRBD1. This CDR3 region has 15 residues. V was pared by 2 bases and J by 10 bases, with 6 bases of the junction left unmatched. The germline CDR1 and CDR2 sequences are LGHDT and YNNKEL (reference sequence). The CDR3 region is CASSQQGQGNSPLHF. As DNA, the CDR3 is TGTGCCAGCAGCCAACAGGGACAGGGCAACTCACCCCTCCACTTT.

The chain combines TRBV2 with TRBJ1-5, with 7 bases matching TRBD1. The CDR3 has 17 residues. With V trimmed by 5 bases and J by 0 bases, 10 bases remained unmatched. CDR1 is SNHLY, CDR2 FYNNEI, per germline. CDR3 in DNA: TGTGCCAGCAGTAGGACAGGAAACCAGTATAGCAATCAGCCCCAGCATTTT. Translated, it gives CASSRTGNQYSNQPQHF.

The chain combines TRBV3-1 (or the pseudogene TRBV3-2) with TRBJ1-1; 9 bases match TRBD1. The germline V gene encodes CDR1 LGHDT and CDR2 YNNKEL (reference sequence). After removal of 4 bases from V and 5 bases from J, the junction contained 11 bases not matched to a gene. This CDR3 is 16 amino acids long. CDR3 bases: TGTGCCAGCAGCCCGCCCGGGACAGGGAAACGGACTGAAGCTTTCTTT. It translates to CASSPPGTGKRTEAFF.

V is TRBV27 and J is TRBJ2-7; D perhaps matches TRBD1 (6 bases). CDR3 length: 15 amino acids. Germline CDR1 MNHEY, CDR2 SMNVEV (reference sequence). Between the trimmed V and J ends, which lost 5 bases and 2 bases, there was a span of 16 bases. In nucleotides, the CDR3 is TGTGCCAGCAGTCCGGACAGCCGGTATCCCTACGAGCAGTACTTC. Translating gives CASSPDSRYPYEQYF.

Here the CDR3 DNA reads TGTGCCAGCAGTGACTGGGGCCAGGTCCCCTACGAGCAGTACTTC. Amino acid sequence: CASSDWGQVPYEQYF. The chain carries TRBV6-4 and TRBJ2-7; the D gene is possibly TRBD1 (5 bases). V lost 1 base to trimming and J lost 2 bases, with 12 bases between them. The germline gives CDR1 MRHNA, CDR2 SNTAGT. The length of the CDR3 is 15 residues.

The chain joins TRBV24-1 to TRBJ1-2; perhaps TRBD1 as D (6 bases). The CDR3 runs 13 residues. Germline CDR1 KGHDR, CDR2 SFDVKD. Deletions cut 9 bases from V and 0 bases from J, with 10 bases between. As DNA, the CDR3 is TGTGCCACCCGACAGGACTCTAACTATGGCTACACCTTC. Its protein product is CATRQDSNYGYTF.

V usage is TRBV24-1 and J usage is TRBJ1-2, with D possibly matching TRBD1 (5 bases). Germline V gives CDR1 KGHDR, CDR2 SFDVKD. The CDR3 sequence is 11 residues long. Trimming removed 9 bases at V and 5 bases at J, with 9 bases between. CDR3 residues: CATRRGYGYTF. CDR3 DNA: TGTGCCACCCGGAGGGGATATGGCTACACCTTC.

This sequence joins TRBV12-5 and TRBJ2-4; D is possibly TRBD2 (5 bases). From germline, CDR1 is LGHNT and CDR2 FRNRAP. Trimming took 0 bases from V and 2 from J, leaving 14 bases between them. The CDR3 consists of 17 residues. The DNA for the CDR3 is TGTGCTAGTGGTTTGGTACTTTCGGAGGTGACCAAAAACATTCAGTACTTC. Translation: CASGLVLSEVTKNIQYF.

The V call is TRBV2, the J call TRBJ2-7, with TRBD1 matching 8 bases. Trimming removed 5 bases from V and 0 bases from J; junction bases left unmatched: 3. This CDR3 region has 14 residues. Germline-derived CDR1 and CDR2 are SNHLY and FYNNEI. The CDR3 region has the DNA TGTGCCAGCAGTAGGACAGGGTTCTCCTACGAGCAGTACTTC. Its protein product is CASSRTGFSYEQYF.

The chain carries TRBV3-1 (or the pseudogene TRBV3-2) and TRBJ2-5, with D tentatively TRBD1 (6 bases). V lost 2 bases and J 0 bases, leaving 10 bases between the germline ends. Germline V gene data show CDR1 as LGHDT and CDR2 as YNNKEL (reference sequence). The CDR3 runs 15 residues. CDR3 loop: CASSQSQGYQETQYF. In nucleotides, the CDR3 is TGTGCCAGCAGCCAATCACAGGGCTACCAAGAGACCCAGTACTTC.

The chain recombines TRBV19 with TRBJ1-5, with TRBD1 matching over 7 bases. The V and J ends lost 7 bases and 4 bases, in that order; junction bases with no gene match: 7. CDR3 length equals 14 residues. Germline V lookup: CDR1 LNHDA, CDR2 SQIVND (reference sequence). CDR3 DNA sequence: TGTGCCAGTAAAGAGACAGGGTCAAATCAGCCCCAGCATTTT. Residues: CASKETGSNQPQHF.

The chain links TRBV29-1 to TRBJ1-2; 8 bases line up with TRBD1. The CDR3 consists of 15 residues. Trimming took 7 bases from V and 3 from J; bases not matched to a gene: 13. Germline V CDR1 and CDR2: SQVTM, ANQGSEA. The CDR3 spells CSAPWTGPPDYGYTF. DNA of the CDR3: TGCAGCGCCCCCTGGACAGGGCCCCCCGACTATGGCTACACCTTC.

This clone was counted between two and nine times. V is TRBV7-2 and J is TRBJ2-2; TRBD2 matches 7 bases. Germline CDR1 is SGHTA and CDR2 is FQGNSA. Trimming cost V 1 base and J 0 bases; bases outside gene matches: 2. The CDR3 is 16 amino acids. For the CDR3, the DNA is TGTGCCAGCAGCTTAGGGCTAGCGGCGAACACCGGGGAGCTGTTTTTT. This translates into CASSLGLAANTGELFF.

This chain connects TRBV7-9 to TRBJ1-2, with 9 positions matching TRBD1. In germline, CDR1 is SEHNR, CDR2 FQNEAQ (reference sequence). The J segment lost 9 bases and the V segment lost 5 bases, leaving 1 base of the junction unmatched. The CDR3 length is 11 residues. The chain's CDR3 is CASSTGGRYTF. DNA for the CDR3: TGTGCCAGCAGCACAGGGGGCCGCTACACCTTC.